This T cell receptor beta chain was captured by sequencing in a study of radiotherapy plus CTLA-4 blockade in lung cancer. Trimming took 1 base from V and 0 from J, leaving 13 bases between them. Germline V gene data show CDR1 as LGHNA and CDR2 as YSLEER. The length of the CDR3 is 18 residues. Method: immunoSEQ multiplex PCR; TCRdb's copy keeps in-frame clones and lacks some. The table lists roughly 110,000 clones, approximately 87% of them singletons. This material consisted of peripheral blood, taken from a patient treated with radiotherapy plus ipilimumab. This clonotype was obtained from a human donor with non-small cell lung cancer that progressed on radiotherapy plus ipilimumab. Some clones in this sample may be carry-over from other donors' samples. The J gene is TRBJ2-6, the V gene TRBV4-3; tentative D call: TRBD1 (6 bases). CDR3 DNA: TGCGCCAGCAGCCAAGGGGCAGGGGATCTCTCTGGGGCCAACGTCCTGACTTTC. It encodes CASSQGAGDLSGANVLTF.